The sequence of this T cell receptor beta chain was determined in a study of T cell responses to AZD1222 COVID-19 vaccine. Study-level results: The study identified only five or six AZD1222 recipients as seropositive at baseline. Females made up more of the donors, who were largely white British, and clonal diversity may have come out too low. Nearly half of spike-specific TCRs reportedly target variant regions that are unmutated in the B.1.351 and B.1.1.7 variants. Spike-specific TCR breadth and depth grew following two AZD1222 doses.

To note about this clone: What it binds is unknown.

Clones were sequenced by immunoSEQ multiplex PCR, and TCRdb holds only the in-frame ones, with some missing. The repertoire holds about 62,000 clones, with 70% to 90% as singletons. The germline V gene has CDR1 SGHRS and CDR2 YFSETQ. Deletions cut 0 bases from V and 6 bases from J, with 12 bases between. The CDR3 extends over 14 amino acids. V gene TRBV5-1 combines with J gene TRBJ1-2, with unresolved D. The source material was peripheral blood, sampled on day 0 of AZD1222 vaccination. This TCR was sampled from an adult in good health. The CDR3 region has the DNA TGCGCCAGCAGCTTGGGGATCCTCGGGGATGGCTACACCTTC. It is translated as CASSLGILGDGYTF.